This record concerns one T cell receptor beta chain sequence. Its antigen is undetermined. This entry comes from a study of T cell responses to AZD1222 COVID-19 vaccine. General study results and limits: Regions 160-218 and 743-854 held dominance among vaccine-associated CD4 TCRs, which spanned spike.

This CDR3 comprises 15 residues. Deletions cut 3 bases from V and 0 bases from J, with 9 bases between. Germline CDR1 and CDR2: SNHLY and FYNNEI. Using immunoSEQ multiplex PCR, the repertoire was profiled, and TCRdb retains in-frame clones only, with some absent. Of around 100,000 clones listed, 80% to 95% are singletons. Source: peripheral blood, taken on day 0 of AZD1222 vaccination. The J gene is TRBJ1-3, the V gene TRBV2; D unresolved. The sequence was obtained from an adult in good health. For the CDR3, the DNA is TGTGCCAGCAGTGACAGGTTCTCCTCTGGAAACACCATATATTTT. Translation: CASSDRFSSGNTIYF.